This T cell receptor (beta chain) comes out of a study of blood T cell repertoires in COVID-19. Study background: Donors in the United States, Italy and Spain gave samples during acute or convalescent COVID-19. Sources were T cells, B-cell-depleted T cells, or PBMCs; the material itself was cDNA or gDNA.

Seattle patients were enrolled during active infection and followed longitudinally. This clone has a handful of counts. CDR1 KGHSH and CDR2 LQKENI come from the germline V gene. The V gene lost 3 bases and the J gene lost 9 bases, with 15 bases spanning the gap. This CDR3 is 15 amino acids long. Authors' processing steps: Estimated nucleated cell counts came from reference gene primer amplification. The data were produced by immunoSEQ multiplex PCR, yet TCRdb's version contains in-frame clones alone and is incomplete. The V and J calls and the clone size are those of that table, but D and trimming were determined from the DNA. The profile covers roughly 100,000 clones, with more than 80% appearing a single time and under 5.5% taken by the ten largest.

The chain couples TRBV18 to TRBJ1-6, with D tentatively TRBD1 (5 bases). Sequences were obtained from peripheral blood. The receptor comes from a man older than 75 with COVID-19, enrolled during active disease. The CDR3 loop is CASSPAIGEGSPLHF. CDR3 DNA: TGTGCCAGCTCACCTGCGATAGGGGAAGGTTCACCCCTCCACTTT.